This T cell receptor (beta chain) was recovered during a study of memory CD4+ T cells and cytomegalovirus serostatus. Study-wide context: Healthy Belgian adult donors included nine or ten CMV-positive and 20 to 30 CMV-negative people.

The sort gate was single viable CD3+CD4+CD8-CD45RO+ cells for memory CD4+ T cells. Points on this clone: The antigen is not known.

Study-level findings and limits: Each of approximately 73 CMV-associated TCRbeta sequences occurred in one to five individuals.

Clones were read by immunoSEQ multiplex PCR, and TCRdb kept only the in-frame ones, dropping some. The data contain about 40,000 clones, roughly four fifths of them singletons. The sample comprised memory CD4+ T cells from blood. This sequence originates from an adult in good health and CMV-seronegative.

The CDR3 DNA follows: TGTGCCAGCAGCTTAGTGGGGGGAGGCACAGATACGCAGTATTTT. This encodes CASSLVGGGTDTQYF. The chain carries TRBV7-2 and TRBJ2-3; tentatively, D is TRBD2 (6 bases). V gave up 1 base and J gave up 1 base, with 9 bases separating them. Germline lookup yields CDR1 SGHTA and CDR2 FQGNSA. CDR3 length: 15 amino acids.